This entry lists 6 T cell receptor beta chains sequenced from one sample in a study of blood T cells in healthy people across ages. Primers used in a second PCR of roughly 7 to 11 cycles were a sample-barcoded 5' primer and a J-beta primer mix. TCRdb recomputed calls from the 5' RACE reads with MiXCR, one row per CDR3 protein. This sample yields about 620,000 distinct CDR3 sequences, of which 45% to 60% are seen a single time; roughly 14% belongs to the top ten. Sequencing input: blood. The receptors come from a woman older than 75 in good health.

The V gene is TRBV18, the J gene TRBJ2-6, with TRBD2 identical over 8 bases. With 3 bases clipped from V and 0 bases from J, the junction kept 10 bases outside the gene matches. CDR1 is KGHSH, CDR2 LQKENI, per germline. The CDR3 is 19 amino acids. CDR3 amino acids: CASSPREVAGTSGANVLTF. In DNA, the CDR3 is TGTGCCAGCTCACCGCGAGAGGTAGCGGGGACCTCTGGGGCCAACGTCCTGACTTTC.

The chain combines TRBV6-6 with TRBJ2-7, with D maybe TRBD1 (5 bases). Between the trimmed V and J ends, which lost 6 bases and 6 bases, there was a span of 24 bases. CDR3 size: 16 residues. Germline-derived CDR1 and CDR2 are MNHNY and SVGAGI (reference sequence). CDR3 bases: TGTGCCAGCAGCCCCCCTCGAGGCAGGGCTGGCACCGAGCAGTACTTC. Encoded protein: CASSPPRGRAGTEQYF.

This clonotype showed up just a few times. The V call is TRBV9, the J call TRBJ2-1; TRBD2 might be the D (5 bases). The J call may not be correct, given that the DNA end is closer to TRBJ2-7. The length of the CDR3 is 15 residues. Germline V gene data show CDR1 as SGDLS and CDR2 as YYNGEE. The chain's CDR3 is CASSASGYSYNEQYF. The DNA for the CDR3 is TGTGCCAGCAGCGCCTCGGGGTACTCCTACAATGAGCAGTACTTC.

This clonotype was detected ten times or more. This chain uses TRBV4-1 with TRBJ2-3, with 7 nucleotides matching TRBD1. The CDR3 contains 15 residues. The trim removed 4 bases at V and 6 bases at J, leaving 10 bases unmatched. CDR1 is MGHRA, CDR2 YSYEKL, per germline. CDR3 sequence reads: CASSREDRPLDTQYF. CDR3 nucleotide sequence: TGCGCCAGCAGCCGAGAGGACAGGCCCCTGGATACGCAGTATTTT.

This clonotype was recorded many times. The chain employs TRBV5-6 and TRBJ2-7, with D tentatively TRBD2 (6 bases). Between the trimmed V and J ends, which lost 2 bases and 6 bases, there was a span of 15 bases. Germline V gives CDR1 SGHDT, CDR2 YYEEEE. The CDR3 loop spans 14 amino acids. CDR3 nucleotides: TGTGCCAGCAGCTTTGGTACCCCGCGGGGCGAGCAGTACTTC. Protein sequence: CASSFGTPRGEQYF.

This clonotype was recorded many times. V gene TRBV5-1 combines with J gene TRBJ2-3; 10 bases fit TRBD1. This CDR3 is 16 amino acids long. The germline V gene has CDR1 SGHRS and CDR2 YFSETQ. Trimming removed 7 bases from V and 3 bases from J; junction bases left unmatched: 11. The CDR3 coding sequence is TGCGCCAGCGATAACGGACAGGGGGGAAGAACAGATACGCAGTATTTT. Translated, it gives CASDNGQGGRTDTQYF.